These 15 T cell receptor beta chains share one sample of origin, sequenced in a study of regulatory T cells in long-lasting Graves disease. The time point here: persistent/refractory GD, antithyroid drugs over 5 years with positive TRAb. TCR sequences were obtained from RNA taken from PBMCs. The authors built TCR beta libraries using iRepertoire HTBI primers and Arm-PCR of CDR3 regions. MiXCR, applied by TCRdb to the multiplex PCR reads, yields one record per CDR3 protein. Of around 450,000 distinct CDR3 sequences listed, about a fifth were seen once; the top ten hold roughly 6.9%. This material consisted of peripheral blood mononuclear cells (PBMCs), taken when the disease was refractory, from a patient treated with antithyroid drugs. These receptors all come from a female donor with Graves disease.

The V call is TRBV4-1, the J call TRBJ2-7; TRBD1 or TRBD2 may be the D gene (5 bases each). CDR1 and CDR2 from the germline V gene are MGHRA and YSYEKL. The CDR3 spans 17 residues. V lost 2 bases and J 0 bases, leaving 17 bases between the germline ends. The CDR3 bases are TGCGCCAGCAGCCAATTTACCGGGACCGGGTTCTCCTACGAGCAGTACTTC. This encodes CASSQFTGTGFSYEQYF.

This clonotype was observed a handful of times. The CDR3 loop reads CASSLEYTYEQYF. The CDR3 DNA sequence: TGCGCCAGCAGCTTGGAATATACCTACGAGCAGTACTTC. This chain joins TRBV5-1 and TRBJ2-7, with D unclear. This CDR3 is built from 13 residues. The V and J ends lost 0 bases and 2 bases respectively, with 6 bases between them. CDR1 is SGHRS, CDR2 YFSETQ, per germline. Combining the CDR3 with reference TRBV5-1 and TRBJ2-7 gives the whole variable domain KAGVTQTPRYLIKTRGQQVTLSCSPISGHRSVSWYQQTPGQGLQFLFEYFSETQRNKGNFPGRFSGRQFSNSRSEMNVSTLELGDSALYLCASSLEYTYEQYFGPGTRLTVT.

This sequence joins TRBV12-5 and TRBJ2-3; the D call may be TRBD1 or TRBD2 (5 bases each). V lost 6 bases to trimming and J lost 5 bases, with 9 bases between them. Germline V gene sequence: CDR1 LGHNT, CDR2 FRNRAP. The length of the CDR3 is 12 residues. In nucleotides, the CDR3 is TGTGCTAGTGGGGGGGACGGAGATACGCAGTATTTT. Protein product: CASGGDGDTQYF.

The gene calls are TRBV29-1 and TRBJ2-5; D may correspond to TRBD1 or TRBD2 (8 bases each). Trimming cost V 7 bases and J 4 bases, with 19 bases left between them. CDR1 and CDR2 from the germline V gene are SQVTM and ANQGSEA. This CDR3 has 14 amino acids. As DNA, the CDR3 is TGCAGCGCCGCGACAGGGGCGGGAGGAGAGACCCAGTACTTC. It yields the protein CSAATGAGGETQYF.

This chain connects TRBV12-3 or TRBV12-4 to TRBJ1-1, with TRBD1 identical over 8 bases. The CDR3 is 15 amino acids. J was trimmed by 3 bases and V by 5 bases; bases with no gene match: 8. CDR3: CASSARQGRDTEAFF. CDR3 DNA sequence: TGTGCCAGCAGTGCGAGACAGGGGAGGGACACTGAAGCTTTCTTT.

This clonotype was seen ten or more times. This chain's CDR3 is CASSFRTGLGEKLFF. CDR3 in DNA: TGTGCCAGCAGTTTTCGGACAGGGCTAGGGGAAAAACTGTTTTTT. This sequence joins TRBV12-3 or TRBV12-4 and TRBJ1-4; 8 bases line up with TRBD1. This CDR3 is 15 amino acids long. V was clipped by 3 bases and J by 8 bases; unmatched bases: 8.

This clonotype appeared a single time. The chain is built from TRBV6-2 or TRBV6-3 and TRBJ2-3; 8 positions agree with TRBD2. V lost 6 bases, J lost 5 bases, and 4 bases stayed unmatched. The CDR3 extends over 13 amino acids. The germline gives CDR1 MNHEY, CDR2 SVGEGT. CDR3 in DNA: TGTGCCAGCAGCGGACTAGCAGGAGATACGCAGTATTTT. This gives the protein CASSGLAGDTQYF.

The chain is built from TRBV6-5 and TRBJ2-5, with D perhaps matching TRBD1 or TRBD2 (6 bases each). Germline CDR1 is MNHEY and CDR2 is SVGAGI. The CDR3 is 15 residues long. V lost 2 bases and J 2 bases, leaving 12 bases between the germline ends. CDR3: CASSYEGGRQETQYF. The CDR3 nucleotides read TGTGCCAGCAGTTACGAGGGGGGAAGGCAAGAGACCCAGTACTTC.

The sample holds many counts of this clonotype. The chain has TRBV29-1 and TRBJ2-5; D gene ambiguous. This CDR3 contains 12 residues. Germline CDR1 is SQVTM and CDR2 is ANQGSEA. V shed 6 bases and J shed 2 bases, with 10 bases lying between them. The CDR3 nucleotides are TGCAGCGTCCTGGCTACTCAAGAGACCCAGTACTTC. Residues: CSVLATQETQYF.

At least ten counts were recorded for this clonotype. The chain couples TRBV6-2 or TRBV6-3 to TRBJ1-2; 7 positions agree with TRBD1. V lost 5 bases, J lost 1 base, and 7 bases stayed unmatched. This CDR3 is 15 amino acids long. Germline V gene sequence: CDR1 MNHEY, CDR2 SVGEGT. CDR3 residues: CASSAGTANNYGYTF. The CDR3 nucleotides read TGTGCCAGCAGTGCCGGGACAGCCAATAACTATGGCTACACCTTC.

This clonotype was seen only a few times. The chain uses TRBV12-3 or TRBV12-4 and TRBJ1-3; a possible D gene is TRBD1 (6 bases). The CDR3 runs 18 residues. V dropped 6 bases and J dropped 0 bases, with 21 bases sitting between them. CDR3 sequence reads: CASRIAPGQNHSGNTIYF. CDR3 nucleotide sequence: TGTGCCAGCAGAATCGCACCAGGACAGAATCACTCTGGAAACACCATATATTTT.

The chain combines TRBV20-1 with TRBJ2-7, with D possibly being TRBD2 (7 bases). Trimming cost V 0 bases and J 7 bases, with 19 bases left between them. The germline CDR1 and CDR2 sequences are DFQATT and SNEGSKA (reference sequence). CDR3 size: 15 residues. DNA for the CDR3: TGCAGTGCTAGAGATGGGGGGGGGCGCTTTGGTGAGCAGTACTTC. Translating gives CSARDGGGRFGEQYF.

The table lists this clonotype with many counts. The rearrangement joins TRBV19 to TRBJ1-6, with a tentative D call TRBD1 (5 bases). Germline values: CDR1 LNHDA, CDR2 SQIVND (reference sequence). This CDR3 is built from 14 residues. V was clipped by 5 bases and J by 7 bases, with 12 bases between them. The DNA of the CDR3 is TGTGCCAGTAGTGTTCAGGGCGGCAATTCACCCCTCCACTTT. Protein product: CASSVQGGNSPLHF.

This chain joins TRBV7-9 and TRBJ2-2; D perhaps matches TRBD2 (6 bases). The V gene's germline CDR1 is SEHNR and CDR2 FQNEAQ (reference sequence). The CDR3 contains 16 residues. The V gene lost 0 bases and the J gene lost 3 bases, with 11 bases spanning the gap. In nucleotides, the CDR3 is TGTGCCAGCAGCTTAGCATCGGGGGTGGACACCGGGGAGCTGTTTTTT. As protein: CASSLASGVDTGELFF.

This clonotype was recorded a few times. CDR3 protein: CASSQDVWDRARQETQYF. In nucleotides, the CDR3 is TGTGCCAGCAGCCAAGATGTATGGGACAGGGCCCGCCAAGAGACCCAGTACTTC. The chain employs TRBV14 and TRBJ2-5; 9 nucleotides align to TRBD1. This CDR3 is built from 18 residues. V shed 0 bases and J 1 base; nucleotides not matched to a gene: 9. The germline gives CDR1 SGHDN, CDR2 FVKESK.